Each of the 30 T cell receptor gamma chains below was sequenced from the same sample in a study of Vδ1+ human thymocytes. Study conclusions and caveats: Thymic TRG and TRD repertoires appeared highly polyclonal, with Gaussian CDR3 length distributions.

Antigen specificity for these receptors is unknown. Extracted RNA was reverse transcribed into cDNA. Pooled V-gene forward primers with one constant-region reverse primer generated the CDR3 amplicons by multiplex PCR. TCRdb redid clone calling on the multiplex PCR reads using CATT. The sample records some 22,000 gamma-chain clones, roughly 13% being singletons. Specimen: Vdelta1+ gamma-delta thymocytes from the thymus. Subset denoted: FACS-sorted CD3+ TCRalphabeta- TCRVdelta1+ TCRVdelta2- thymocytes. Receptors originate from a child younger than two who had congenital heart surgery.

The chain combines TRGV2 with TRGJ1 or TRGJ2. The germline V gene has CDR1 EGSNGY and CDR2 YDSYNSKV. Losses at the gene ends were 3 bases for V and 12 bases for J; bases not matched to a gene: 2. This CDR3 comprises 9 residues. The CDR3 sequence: CATWDWKLF. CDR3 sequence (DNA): TGTGCCACCTGGGACTGGAAACTCTTT.

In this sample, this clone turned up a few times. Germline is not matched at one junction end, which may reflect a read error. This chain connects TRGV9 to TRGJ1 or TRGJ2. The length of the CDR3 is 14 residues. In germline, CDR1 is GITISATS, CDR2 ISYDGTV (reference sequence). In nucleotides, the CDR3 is TGTGCCTTGCGGGAGCCCCGATCTTATTATAAGAAACTCTTT. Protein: CALREPRSYYKKLF.

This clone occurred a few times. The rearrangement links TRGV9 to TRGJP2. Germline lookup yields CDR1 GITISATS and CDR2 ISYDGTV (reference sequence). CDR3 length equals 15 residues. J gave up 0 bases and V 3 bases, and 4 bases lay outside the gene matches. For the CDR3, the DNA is TGTGCCTTGTGGGAGCCTTATAGTAGTGATTGGATCAAGACGTTT. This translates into CALWEPYSSDWIKTF.

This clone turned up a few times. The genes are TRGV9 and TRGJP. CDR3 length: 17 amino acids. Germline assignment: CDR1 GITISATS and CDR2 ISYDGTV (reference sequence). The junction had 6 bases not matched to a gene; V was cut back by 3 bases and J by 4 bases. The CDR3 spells CALWEYIQELGKKIKVF. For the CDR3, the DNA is TGTGCCTTGTGGGAGTATATTCAAGAGTTGGGCAAAAAAATCAAGGTATTT.

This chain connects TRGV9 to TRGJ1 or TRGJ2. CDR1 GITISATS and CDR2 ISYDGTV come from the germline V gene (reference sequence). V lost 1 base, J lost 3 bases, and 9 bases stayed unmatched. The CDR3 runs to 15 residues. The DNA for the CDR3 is TGTGCCTTGTGGGAGGTAATGGGGATTTATTATAAGAAACTCTTT. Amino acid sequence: CALWEVMGIYYKKLF.

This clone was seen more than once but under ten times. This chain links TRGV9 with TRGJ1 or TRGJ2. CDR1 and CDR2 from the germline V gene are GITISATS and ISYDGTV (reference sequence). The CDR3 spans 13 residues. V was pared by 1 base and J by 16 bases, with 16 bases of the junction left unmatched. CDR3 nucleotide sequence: TGTGCCTTGTGGGAGGTCCTGAACGCGCGGTGGCTCTTT. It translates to CALWEVLNARWLF.

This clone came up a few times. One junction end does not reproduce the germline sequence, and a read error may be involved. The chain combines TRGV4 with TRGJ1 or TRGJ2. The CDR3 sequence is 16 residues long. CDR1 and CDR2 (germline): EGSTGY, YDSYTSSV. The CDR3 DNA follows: TGTGCCACCTGGAATGGGCGTAAAGGGGATTATTATAAGAAACTCTTT. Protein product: CATWNGRKGDYYKKLF.

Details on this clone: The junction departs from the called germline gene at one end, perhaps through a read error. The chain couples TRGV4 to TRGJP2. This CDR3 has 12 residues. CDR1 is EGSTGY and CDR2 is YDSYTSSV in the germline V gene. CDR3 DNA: TGTGCCACCTGGAATGGGCTCTGGATCAAGACGTTT. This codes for CATWNGLWIKTF.

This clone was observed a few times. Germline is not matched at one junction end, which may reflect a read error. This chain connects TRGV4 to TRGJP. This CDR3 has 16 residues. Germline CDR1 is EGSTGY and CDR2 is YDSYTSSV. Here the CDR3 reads CATWNGLELGKKIKVF. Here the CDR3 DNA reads TGTGCCACCTGGAATGGGCTTGAGTTGGGCAAAAAAATCAAGGTATTT.

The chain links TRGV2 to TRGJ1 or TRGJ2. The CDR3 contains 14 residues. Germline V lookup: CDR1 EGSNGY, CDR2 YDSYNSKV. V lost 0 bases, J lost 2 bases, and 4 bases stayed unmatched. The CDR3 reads CATWDGRDYYKKLF. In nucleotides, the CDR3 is TGTGCCACCTGGGACGGGCGGGATTATTATAAGAAACTCTTT.

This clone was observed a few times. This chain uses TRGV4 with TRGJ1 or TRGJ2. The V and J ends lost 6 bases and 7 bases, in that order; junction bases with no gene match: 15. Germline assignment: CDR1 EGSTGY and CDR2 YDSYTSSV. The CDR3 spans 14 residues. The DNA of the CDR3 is TGTGCCACCTGGAATGAGGAAGTAGGGTATAAGAAACTCTTT. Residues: CATWNEEVGYKKLF.

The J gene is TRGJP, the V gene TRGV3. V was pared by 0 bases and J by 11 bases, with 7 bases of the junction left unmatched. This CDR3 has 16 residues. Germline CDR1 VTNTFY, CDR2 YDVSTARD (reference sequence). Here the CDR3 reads CATWDRRSVGKKIKVF. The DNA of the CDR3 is TGTGCCACCTGGGACAGGCGGTCGGTGGGCAAAAAAATCAAGGTATTT.

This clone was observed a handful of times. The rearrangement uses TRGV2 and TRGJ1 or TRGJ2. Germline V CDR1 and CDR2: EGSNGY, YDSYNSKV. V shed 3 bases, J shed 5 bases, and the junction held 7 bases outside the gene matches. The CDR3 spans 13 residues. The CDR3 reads CATWDPRHYKKLF. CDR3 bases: TGTGCCACCTGGGACCCCCGGCATTATAAGAAACTCTTT.

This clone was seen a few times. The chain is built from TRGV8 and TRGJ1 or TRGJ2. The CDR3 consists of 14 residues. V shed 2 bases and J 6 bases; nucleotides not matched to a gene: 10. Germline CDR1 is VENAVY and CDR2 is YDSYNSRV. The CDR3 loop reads CATWDKTFRYKKLF. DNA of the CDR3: TGTGCCACCTGGGATAAGACTTTTCGTTATAAGAAACTCTTT.

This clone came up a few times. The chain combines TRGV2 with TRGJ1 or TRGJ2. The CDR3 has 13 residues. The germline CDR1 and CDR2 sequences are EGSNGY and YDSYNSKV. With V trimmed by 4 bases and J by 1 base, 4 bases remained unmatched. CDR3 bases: TGTGCCACCTGGGAGCTAAATTATTATAAGAAACTCTTT. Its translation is CATWELNYYKKLF.

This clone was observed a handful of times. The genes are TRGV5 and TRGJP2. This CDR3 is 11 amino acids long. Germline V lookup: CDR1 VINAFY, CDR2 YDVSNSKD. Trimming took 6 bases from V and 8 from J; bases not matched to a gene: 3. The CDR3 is CATWWDWIKTF. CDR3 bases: TGTGCCACCTGGTGGGATTGGATCAAGACGTTT.

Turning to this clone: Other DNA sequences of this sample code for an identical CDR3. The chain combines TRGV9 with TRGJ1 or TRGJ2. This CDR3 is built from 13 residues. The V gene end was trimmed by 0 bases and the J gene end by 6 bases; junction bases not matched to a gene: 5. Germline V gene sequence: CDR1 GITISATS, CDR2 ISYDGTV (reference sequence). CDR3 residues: CALWEVRGYKKLF. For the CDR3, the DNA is TGTGCCTTGTGGGAGGTGAGAGGTTATAAGAAACTCTTT.

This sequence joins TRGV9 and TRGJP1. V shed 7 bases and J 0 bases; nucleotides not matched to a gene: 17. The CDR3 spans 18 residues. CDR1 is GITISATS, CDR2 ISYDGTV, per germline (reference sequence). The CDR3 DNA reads TGTGCCTTGTGTGTGAGGCCCCGATCCTATACCACTGGTTGGTTCAAGATATTT. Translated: CALCVRPRSYTTGWFKIF.

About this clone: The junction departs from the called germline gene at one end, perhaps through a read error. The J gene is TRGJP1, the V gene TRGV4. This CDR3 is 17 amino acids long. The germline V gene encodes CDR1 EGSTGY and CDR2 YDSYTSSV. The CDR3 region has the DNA TGTGCCACCTGGAATGGAGGGAGGGTTGCCACTGGTTGGTTCAAGATATTT. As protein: CATWNGGRVATGWFKIF.

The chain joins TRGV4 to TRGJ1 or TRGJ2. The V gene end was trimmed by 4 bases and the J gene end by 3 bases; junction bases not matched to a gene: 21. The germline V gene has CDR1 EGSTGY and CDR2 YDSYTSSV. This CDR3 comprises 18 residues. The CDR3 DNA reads TGTGCCACCTGGGACGGGCCTGGGATTGGGAGCCGTTATTATAAGAAACTCTTT. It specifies CATWDGPGIGSRYYKKLF.

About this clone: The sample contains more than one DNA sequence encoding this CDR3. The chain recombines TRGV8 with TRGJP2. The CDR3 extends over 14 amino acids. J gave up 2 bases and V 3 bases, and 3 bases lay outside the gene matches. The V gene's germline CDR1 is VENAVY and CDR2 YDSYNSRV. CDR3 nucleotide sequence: TGTGCCACCTGGGATTACAGTAGTGATTGGATCAAGACGTTT. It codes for CATWDYSSDWIKTF.

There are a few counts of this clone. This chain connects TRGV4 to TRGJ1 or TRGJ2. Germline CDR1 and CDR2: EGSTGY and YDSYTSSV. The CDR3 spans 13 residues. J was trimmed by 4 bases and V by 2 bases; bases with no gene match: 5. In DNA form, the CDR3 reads TGTGCCACCTGGGATGAGACGTATTATAAGAAACTCTTT. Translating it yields CATWDETYYKKLF.

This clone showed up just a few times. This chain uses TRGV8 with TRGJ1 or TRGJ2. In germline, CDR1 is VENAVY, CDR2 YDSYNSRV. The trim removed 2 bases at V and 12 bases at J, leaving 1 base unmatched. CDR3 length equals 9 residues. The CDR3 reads CATWDMKLF. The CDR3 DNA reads TGTGCCACCTGGGATATGAAACTCTTT.

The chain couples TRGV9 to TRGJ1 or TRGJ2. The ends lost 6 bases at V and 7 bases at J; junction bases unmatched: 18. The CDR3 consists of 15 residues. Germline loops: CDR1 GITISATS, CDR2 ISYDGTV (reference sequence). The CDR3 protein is CALWKISRVGYKKLF. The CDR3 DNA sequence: TGTGCCTTGTGGAAAATCTCTAGGGTTGGATATAAGAAACTCTTT.

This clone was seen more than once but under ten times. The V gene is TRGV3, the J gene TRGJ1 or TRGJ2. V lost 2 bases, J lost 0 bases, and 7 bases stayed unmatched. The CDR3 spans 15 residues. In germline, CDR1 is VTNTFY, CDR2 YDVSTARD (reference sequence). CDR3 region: CATWDTNSNYYKKLF. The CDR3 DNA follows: TGTGCCACCTGGGACACAAATTCGAATTATTATAAGAAACTCTTT.

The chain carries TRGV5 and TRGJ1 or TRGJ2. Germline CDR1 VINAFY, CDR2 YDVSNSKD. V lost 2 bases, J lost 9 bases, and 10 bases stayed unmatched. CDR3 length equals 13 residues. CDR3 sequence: CATWDTRGGKKLF. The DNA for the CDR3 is TGTGCCACCTGGGACACCCGGGGGGGTAAGAAACTCTTT.

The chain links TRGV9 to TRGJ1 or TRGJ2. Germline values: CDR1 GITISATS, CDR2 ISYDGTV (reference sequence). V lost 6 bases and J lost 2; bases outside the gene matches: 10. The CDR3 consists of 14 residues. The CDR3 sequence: CALWSRVHYYKKLF. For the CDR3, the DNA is TGTGCCTTGTGGTCCCGGGTCCATTATTATAAGAAACTCTTT.

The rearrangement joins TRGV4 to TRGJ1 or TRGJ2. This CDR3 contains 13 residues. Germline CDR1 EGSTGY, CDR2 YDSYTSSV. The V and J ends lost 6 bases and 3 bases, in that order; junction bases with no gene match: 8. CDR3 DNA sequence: TGTGCCACCTGGAAGGGGTCTTATTATAAGAAACTCTTT. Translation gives CATWKGSYYKKLF.

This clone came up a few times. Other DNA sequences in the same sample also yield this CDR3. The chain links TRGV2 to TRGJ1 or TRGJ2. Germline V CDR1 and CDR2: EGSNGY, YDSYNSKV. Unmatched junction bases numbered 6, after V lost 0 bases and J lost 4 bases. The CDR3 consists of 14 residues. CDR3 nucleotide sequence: TGTGCCACCTGGGACGGGCCCCCCTATTATAAGAAACTCTTT. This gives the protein CATWDGPPYYKKLF.

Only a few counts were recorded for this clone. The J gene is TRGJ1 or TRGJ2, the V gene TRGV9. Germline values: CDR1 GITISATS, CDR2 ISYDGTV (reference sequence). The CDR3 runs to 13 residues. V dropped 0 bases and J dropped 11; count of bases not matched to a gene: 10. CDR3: CALWEVRSFEKLF. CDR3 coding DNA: TGTGCCTTGTGGGAGGTGCGTAGTTTTGAGAAACTCTTT.